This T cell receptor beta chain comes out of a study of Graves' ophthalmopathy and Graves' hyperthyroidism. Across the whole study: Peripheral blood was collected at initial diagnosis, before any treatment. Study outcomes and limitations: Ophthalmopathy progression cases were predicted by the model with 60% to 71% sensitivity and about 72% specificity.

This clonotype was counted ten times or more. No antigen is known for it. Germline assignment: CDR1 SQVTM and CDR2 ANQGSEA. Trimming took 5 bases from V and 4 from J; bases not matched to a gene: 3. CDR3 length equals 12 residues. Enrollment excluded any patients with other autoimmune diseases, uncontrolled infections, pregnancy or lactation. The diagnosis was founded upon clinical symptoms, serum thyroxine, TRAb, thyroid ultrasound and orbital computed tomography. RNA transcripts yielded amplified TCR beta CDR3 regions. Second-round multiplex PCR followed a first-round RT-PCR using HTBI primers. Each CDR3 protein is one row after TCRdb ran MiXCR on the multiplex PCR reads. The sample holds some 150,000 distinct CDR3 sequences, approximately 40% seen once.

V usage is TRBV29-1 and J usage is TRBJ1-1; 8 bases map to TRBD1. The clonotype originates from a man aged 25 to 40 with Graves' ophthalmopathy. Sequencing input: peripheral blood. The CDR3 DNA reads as TGCAGCGTTTTACAGGGGGGCACTGAAGCTTTCTTT. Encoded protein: CSVLQGGTEAFF.